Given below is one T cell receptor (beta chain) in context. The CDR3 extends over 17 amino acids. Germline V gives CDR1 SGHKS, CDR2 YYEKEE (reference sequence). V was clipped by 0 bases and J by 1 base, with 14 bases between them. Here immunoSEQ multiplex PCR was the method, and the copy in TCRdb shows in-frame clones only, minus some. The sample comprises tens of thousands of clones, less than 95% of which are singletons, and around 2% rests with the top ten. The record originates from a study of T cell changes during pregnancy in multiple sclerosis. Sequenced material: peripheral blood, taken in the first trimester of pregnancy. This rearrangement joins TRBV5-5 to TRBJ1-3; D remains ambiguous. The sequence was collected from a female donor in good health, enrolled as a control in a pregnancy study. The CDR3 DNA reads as TGTGCCAGCAGCTTGGGGCCGCGGGGAGGTTCTGGAAACACCATATATTTT. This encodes CASSLGPRGGSGNTIYF. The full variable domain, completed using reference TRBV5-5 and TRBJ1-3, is DAGVTQSPTHLIKTRGQQVTLRCSPISGHKSVSWYQQVLGQGPQFIFQYYEKEERGRGNFPDRFSARQFPNYSSELNVNALLLGDSALYLCASSLGPRGGSGNTIYFGEGSWLTVV.